This T cell receptor beta chain was sequenced for a study of blood T cells in healthy people across ages. Study-wide points: Per-million-T-cell TCR beta diversity fell roughly linearly with age.

Together with a sample-barcoded 5' primer, a J-beta primer mix was included in a second PCR lasting roughly 6 to 12 cycles. Each cDNA molecule, via a template-switch adaptor with 12 random nucleotides, was tagged. TCRdb independently ran MiXCR on the 5' RACE reads; one entry per CDR3 protein. The data show some 1.5 million distinct CDR3 sequences, with roughly 30% seen just once and 7.7% held by the top ten. The germline V gene has CDR1 MDHEN and CDR2 SYDVKM. Between the trimmed V and J ends, which lost 8 bases and 7 bases, there was a span of 20 bases. The CDR3 is made up of 14 amino acids. This clonotype was seen more than once but under ten times. Its matching antigen is unknown. Per sample, no less than 5.5 micrograms of total RNA were extracted.

This rearrangement joins TRBV28 to TRBJ1-2, with TRBD1 as a possible D gene (6 bases). The sequencing input was blood. This sequence originates from a young woman in good health. CDR3 sequence: CASGIGGFWGGYTF. Written as DNA, the CDR3 is TGTGCCAGCGGAATTGGGGGCTTTTGGGGTGGCTACACCTTC.